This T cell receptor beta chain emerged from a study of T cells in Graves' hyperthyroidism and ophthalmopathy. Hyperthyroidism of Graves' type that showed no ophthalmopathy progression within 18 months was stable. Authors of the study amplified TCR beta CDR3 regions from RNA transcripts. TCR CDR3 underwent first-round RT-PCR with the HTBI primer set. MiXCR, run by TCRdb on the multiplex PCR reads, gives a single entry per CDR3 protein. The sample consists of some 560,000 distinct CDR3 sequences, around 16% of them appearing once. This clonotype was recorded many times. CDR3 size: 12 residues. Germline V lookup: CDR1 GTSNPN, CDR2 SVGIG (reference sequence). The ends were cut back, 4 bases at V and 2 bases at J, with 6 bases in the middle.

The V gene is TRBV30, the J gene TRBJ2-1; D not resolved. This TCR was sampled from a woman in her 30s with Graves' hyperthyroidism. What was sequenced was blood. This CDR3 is CAWTKTYNEQFF. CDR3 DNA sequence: TGTGCCTGGACCAAAACCTACAATGAGCAGTTCTTC.